These 27 T cell receptor beta chains came from one sample sequenced in a study of cytomegalovirus exposure and HLA in healthy donors. In the PCR, 60 Vbeta and 13 Jbeta primers were used. Here immunoSEQ multiplex PCR was the method, and the copy in TCRdb shows in-frame clones only, minus some. Among approximately 100,000 clones listed, over 75% were seen once. The material sequenced was PBMCs. The receptors come from a man aged 55 to 70 in good health and CMV-seronegative.

V is TRBV5-1 and J is TRBJ1-2; a weak D match, TRBD1 (6 bases). CDR1 is SGHRS, CDR2 YFSETQ, per germline. Trimming took off 0 bases at V and 8 bases at J, with 11 bases between the two ends. The CDR3 length is 13 residues. The chain's CDR3 is CASSLDRESGYTF. The CDR3 DNA reads TGCGCCAGCAGCTTGGACAGGGAATCGGGCTACACCTTC.

The chain has TRBV18 and TRBJ2-5, with 12 bases aligning to TRBD1. Germline V gene lookup returns CDR1 KGHSH and CDR2 LQKENI. V gave up 2 bases and J gave up 3 bases; unmatched junction bases: 1. The CDR3 covers 15 residues. The CDR3: CASSPGTGGEETQYF. The CDR3 DNA reads TGTGCCAGCTCACCAGGGACAGGGGGCGAAGAGACCCAGTACTTC.

The chain uses TRBV6-1 and TRBJ2-5; D is possibly TRBD1 (6 bases). Germline V gene lookup returns CDR1 MNHNS and CDR2 SASEGT. The CDR3 has 14 amino acids. V was clipped by 2 bases and J by 4 bases, with 11 bases between them. The CDR3 nucleotides read TGTGCCAGCAGTGAAATGGGGGCTCGAGAGACCCAGTACTTC. It translates to CASSEMGARETQYF.

The CDR3 coding sequence is TGTGCCAGCTCACCGGTCTCAGCGGGGGCCGGGGTTGAGCAGTTCTTC. Its protein product is CASSPVSAGAGVEQFF. This chain links TRBV18 with TRBJ2-1; TRBD2 aligns across 8 bases. The J segment lost 9 bases and the V segment lost 3 bases, leaving 13 bases of the junction unmatched. The CDR3 has 16 residues. The germline CDR1 and CDR2 sequences are KGHSH and LQKENI.

This clone was detected only once. This chain joins TRBV18 and TRBJ1-3, with D maybe TRBD1 (5 bases). The CDR3 runs 15 residues. Trimming took 3 bases from V and 4 from J, leaving 13 bases between them. Germline lookup yields CDR1 KGHSH and CDR2 LQKENI. The CDR3 DNA follows: TGTGCCAGCTCACCTTATGGAGGGACGGGAAACACCATATATTTT. Translation gives CASSPYGGTGNTIYF.

J is TRBJ2-7 and V is TRBV6-1, with 9 nucleotides matching TRBD2. The trim removed 3 bases at V and 2 bases at J, leaving 8 bases unmatched. Germline V CDR1 and CDR2: MNHNS, SASEGT. CDR3 length: 16 amino acids. CDR3 DNA: TGTGCCAGCAGTGATAAGGGGCTAGCGGGGCCCTACGAGCAGTACGTC. This sequence encodes CASSDKGLAGPYEQYV.

This chain uses TRBV7-2 with TRBJ2-1; 12 bases align to TRBD2. Germline V CDR1 and CDR2: SGHTA, FQGNSA. CDR3 size: 16 residues. Trimming cost V 4 bases and J 10 bases; bases outside gene matches: 11. The CDR3 sequence is CASSWARASGGDEQFF. In nucleotides, the CDR3 is TGTGCCAGCAGCTGGGCCCGGGCTAGCGGGGGGGACGAGCAGTTCTTC.

V is TRBV7-3 and J is TRBJ2-3; possible D gene TRBD1, 6 bases. The V gene's germline CDR1 is SGHTA and CDR2 FQGTGA. Trimming stripped 2 bases from V and 5 bases from J, with 11 bases between. This CDR3 has 14 amino acids. The CDR3 bases are TGTGCCAGCAGCTTATACAGGGCAGGAGATACGCAGTATTTT. It is translated as CASSLYRAGDTQYF.

V usage is TRBV19 and J usage is TRBJ1-2; D is possibly TRBD1 (6 bases). CDR1 and CDR2 (germline): LNHDA, SQIVND (reference sequence). V lost 3 bases, J lost 0 bases, and 14 bases lay in between. The CDR3 covers 16 residues. The CDR3 sequence is CASSIRTAYANYGYTF. CDR3 coding DNA: TGTGCCAGTAGTATCCGGACAGCGTACGCTAACTATGGCTACACCTTC.

The rearrangement joins TRBV15 to TRBJ1-5; tentatively, D is TRBD1 (6 bases). This CDR3 is 15 amino acids long. V was cut by 4 bases and J by 5 bases, with 15 bases left in between. Per germline, CDR1 LNHNV and CDR2 YYDKDF (reference sequence). CDR3 in amino acids: CATSKAGALDQPQHF. The CDR3 DNA is TGTGCCACCAGCAAAGCGGGGGCCCTGGATCAGCCCCAGCATTTT.

The chain is built from TRBV7-9 and TRBJ1-2; D perhaps matches TRBD1 (6 bases). The CDR3 contains 17 residues. V lost 5 bases and J 4 bases, leaving 23 bases between the germline ends. CDR1 is SEHNR and CDR2 is FQNEAQ in the germline V gene (reference sequence). CDR3 in amino acids: CASSGWGGSSPFYGYTF. The CDR3 coding sequence is TGTGCCAGCAGCGGGTGGGGGGGCTCTAGCCCCTTCTATGGCTACACCTTC.

The J gene is TRBJ2-1, the V gene TRBV9, with 7 nucleotides matching TRBD1. The CDR3 covers 14 residues. The germline V gene has CDR1 SGDLS and CDR2 YYNGEE. Trimming at V came to 2 bases and at J to 6 bases, leaving 5 bases not matched to a gene. The CDR3 sequence is CASSVTGSSNEQFF. The CDR3 nucleotides read TGTGCCAGCAGCGTGACAGGGTCTAGCAATGAGCAGTTCTTC. Together with reference TRBV9 and TRBJ2-1, the CDR3 gives the full variable domain: DSGVTQTPKHLITATGQRVTLRCSPRSGDLSVYWYQQSLDQGLQFLIQYYNGEERAKGNILERFSAQQFPDLHSELNLSSLELGDSALYFCASSVTGSSNEQFFGPGTRLTVL.

The J gene is TRBJ1-2, the V gene TRBV5-6; TRBD1 matches 9 bases. This CDR3 has 15 amino acids. Germline CDR1 and CDR2: SGHDT and YYEEEE. V was clipped by 4 bases and J by 5 bases; unmatched bases: 9. In nucleotides, the CDR3 is TGTGCCAGCAGCAGGGACAGGGCCCTTCGTTATGGCTACACCTTC. This gives the protein CASSRDRALRYGYTF.

This sequence joins TRBV12-2 and TRBJ1-5; TRBD1, the D gene given by the table, was not confirmed from the DNA. TRBV12-2 is given as a pseudogene. The CDR3 totals 14 residues. Here the CDR3 DNA reads TGTGCAAGTCCGGGACAGACTAGCAATCAGCCCCAGCATTTT. Translation: CASPGQTSNQPQHF.

V usage is TRBV4-1 and J usage is TRBJ1-1, with D maybe TRBD1 (5 bases). V shed 0 bases and J shed 3 bases, with 20 bases lying between them. CDR3 length equals 18 residues. Germline values: CDR1 MGHRA, CDR2 YSYEKL. The CDR3 region is CASSQDRRSQGSYTEAFF. The CDR3 nucleotides read TGCGCCAGCAGCCAAGATCGACGTTCGCAGGGCAGTTACACTGAAGCTTTCTTT.

The chain combines TRBV7-3 with TRBJ2-1; a weak D match, TRBD2 (6 bases). V shed 5 bases and J shed 12 bases, with 20 bases lying between them. The V gene's germline CDR1 is SGHTA and CDR2 FQGTGA. This CDR3 is 14 amino acids long. CDR3 sequence reads: CASSPSSGGMVQFF. CDR3 in DNA: TGTGCCAGCAGCCCCTCGTCCGGGGGAATGGTGCAGTTCTTC.

This clone occurred once. V gene TRBV11-2 combines with J gene TRBJ2-1; TRBD2 matches 11 bases. CDR3 length equals 14 residues. J lost 5 bases, V lost 5 bases, and 2 bases had no gene match. Germline V gene sequence: CDR1 SGHAT, CDR2 FQNNGV. CDR3 residues: CASSLAGGNNEQFF. As DNA, the CDR3 is TGTGCCAGCAGCCTAGCGGGGGGAAACAATGAGCAGTTCTTC.

This clone was counted a few times. The chain recombines TRBV27 with TRBJ1-5; 8 bases are shared with TRBD1. Germline V gene data show CDR1 as MNHEY and CDR2 as SMNVEV (reference sequence). The CDR3 sequence is 16 residues long. The junction had 9 bases not matched to a gene; V was cut back by 8 bases and J by 0 bases. CDR3 nucleotides: TGTGCCAGCCATGCCACAGGGGGTCATAGCAATCAGCCCCAGCATTTT. Its protein is CASHATGGHSNQPQHF.

The rearrangement uses TRBV5-1 and TRBJ2-3; perhaps TRBD2 as D (6 bases). V was cut by 0 bases and J by 4 bases, with 15 bases left in between. This CDR3 is built from 16 residues. Germline V CDR1 and CDR2: SGHRS, YFSETQ. The DNA for the CDR3 is TGCGCCAGCAGCTTGGGCCCCCCGGCGGGGTCAGATACGCAGTATTTT. This encodes CASSLGPPAGSDTQYF.

This clone qualifies as medium-sized. This rearrangement joins TRBV6-6 to TRBJ2-3; 10 positions match TRBD1. The CDR3 extends over 15 amino acids. V dropped 8 bases and J dropped 4; count of bases not matched to a gene: 9. Germline-derived CDR1 and CDR2 are MNHNY and SVGAGI (reference sequence). DNA for the CDR3: TGTGCCAGCGAAGGGACAGGGGTTTCGGCAGATACGCAGTATTTT. The encoded protein is CASEGTGVSADTQYF.

V gene TRBV4-1 combines with J gene TRBJ1-6, with TRBD1 matching over 12 bases. The V segment lost 2 bases and the J segment 0 bases; nucleotides outside the gene matches: 11. The germline V gene encodes CDR1 MGHRA and CDR2 YSYEKL. This CDR3 contains 21 residues. The CDR3 sequence is CASSQWDRGPSSISYNSPLHF. Written as DNA, the CDR3 is TGCGCCAGCAGCCAATGGGACAGGGGGCCTTCGAGCATCTCCTATAATTCACCCCTCCACTTT.

The gene calls are TRBV7-6 and TRBJ2-3; 11 bases fit TRBD2. The CDR3 covers 16 residues. CDR1 is SGHVS, CDR2 FNYEAQ, per germline. V gave up 5 bases and J gave up 4 bases; unmatched junction bases: 8. This CDR3 reads CASSARLAGLSDTQYF. CDR3 nucleotide sequence: TGTGCCAGCAGCGCCCGACTAGCGGGGTTGTCAGATACGCAGTATTTT.

In its sample, this clone was seen a few times. The gene calls are TRBV18 and TRBJ1-2; 10 bases align to TRBD1. Germline lookup yields CDR1 KGHSH and CDR2 LQKENI. Losses at the gene ends were 3 bases for V and 5 bases for J; bases not matched to a gene: 9. The CDR3 contains 16 residues. The CDR3 loop reads CASSPVLGTGDYGYTF. CDR3 nucleotide sequence: TGTGCCAGCTCACCGGTTCTCGGGACAGGGGATTATGGCTACACCTTC.

This clone showed up just once. The chain recombines TRBV5-4 with TRBJ2-5; 13 positions agree with TRBD2. The germline V gene has CDR1 SGHNT and CDR2 YYREEE (reference sequence). This CDR3 has 15 residues. The V segment lost 4 bases and the J segment 5 bases; nucleotides outside the gene matches: 5. CDR3 sequence (DNA): TGTGCCAGCAGCGCCCCGGGACTAGCGGGGGAGACCCAGTACTTC. Its protein product is CASSAPGLAGETQYF.

The table lists this clone with a few counts. CDR3 amino acids: CASSLSTSGGNEQFF. The CDR3 nucleotides are TGTGCCAGCAGTTTATCAACTAGCGGGGGCAATGAGCAGTTCTTC. V is TRBV28 and J is TRBJ2-1; 11 bases are shared with TRBD2. The V gene's germline CDR1 is MDHEN and CDR2 SYDVKM. This CDR3 spans 15 amino acids. The V segment lost 1 base and the J segment 6 bases; nucleotides outside the gene matches: 2.

This chain joins TRBV5-6 and TRBJ2-1, with D tentatively TRBD2 (5 bases). The CDR3 consists of 14 residues. V was trimmed by 5 bases and J by 3 bases, leaving 12 bases between them. CDR1 is SGHDT, CDR2 YYEEEE, per germline. CDR3 region: CASRIGLNYNEQFF. The DNA for the CDR3 is TGTGCCAGCAGAATCGGACTCAACTACAATGAGCAGTTCTTC.

The chain combines TRBV5-8 with TRBJ1-2; D ambiguous. Germline loops: CDR1 SGHTS, CDR2 YDEGEE. The CDR3 is made up of 13 amino acids. Trimming stripped 2 bases from V and 3 bases from J, with 8 bases between. CDR3 in DNA: TGTGCCAGCAGCTTCGAGGCATACTATGGCTACACCTTC. Encoded protein: CASSFEAYYGYTF.